Sequencing of this TCR beta chain was carried out in a study of Graves' ophthalmopathy and Graves' hyperthyroidism. V was clipped by 5 bases and J by 5 bases, with 10 bases between them. This CDR3 region has 11 residues. The germline CDR1 and CDR2 sequences are DFQATT and SNEGSKA (reference sequence). This clonotype was seen at least ten times. Its cognate antigen is unknown. Regarding the study as a whole: In blood, most expanded thyroid clonotypes above 0.001 frequency were also detected.

Amplification of the TCR beta CDR3 regions used RNA transcripts (as template). First-round RT-PCR with HTBI primers preceded a second-round multiplex PCR. TCRdb reprocessed the multiplex PCR reads via MiXCR and lists one record per CDR3 protein. There are roughly 500,000 distinct CDR3 sequences in the sample; about 15% occur only once, and more than 8.5% lies in the top ten. Sequenced sample: blood. This receptor was identified in a woman under 40 with Graves' ophthalmopathy. The V gene is TRBV20-1, the J gene TRBJ2-7; D unresolved. The CDR3 here is CSAETQHEQYF. CDR3 coding DNA: TGCAGTGCTGAAACTCAACACGAGCAGTACTTC.